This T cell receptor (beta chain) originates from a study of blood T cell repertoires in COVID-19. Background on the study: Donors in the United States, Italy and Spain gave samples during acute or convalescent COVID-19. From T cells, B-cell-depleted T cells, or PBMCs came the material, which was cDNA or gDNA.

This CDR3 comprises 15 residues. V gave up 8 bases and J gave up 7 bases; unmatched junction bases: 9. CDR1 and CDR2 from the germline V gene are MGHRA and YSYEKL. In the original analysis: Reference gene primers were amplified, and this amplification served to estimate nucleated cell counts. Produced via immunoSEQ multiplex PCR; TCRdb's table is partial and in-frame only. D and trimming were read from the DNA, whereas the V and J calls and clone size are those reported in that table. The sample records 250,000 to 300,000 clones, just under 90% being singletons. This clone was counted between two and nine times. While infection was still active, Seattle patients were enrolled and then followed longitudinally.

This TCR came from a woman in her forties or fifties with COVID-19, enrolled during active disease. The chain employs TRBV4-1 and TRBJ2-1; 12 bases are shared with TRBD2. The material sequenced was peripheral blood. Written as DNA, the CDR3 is TGCGCCAGCTCCCCAACTAGCGGGAGGCCGAATGAGCAGTTCTTC. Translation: CASSPTSGRPNEQFF.